What follows are 10 T cell receptor beta chains derived from one specimen sequenced in a study of radiotherapy plus CTLA-4 blockade in lung cancer. TCRdb keeps only in-frame clones here, not all; method: immunoSEQ multiplex PCR. The profile shows 81,000 or so clones, around 86% of them singletons. The sample was peripheral blood, taken from a patient treated with radiotherapy plus ipilimumab. The receptors derive from a human donor with non-small cell lung cancer that progressed on radiotherapy plus ipilimumab.

The CDR3 is CASSFSQQTQYF. The CDR3 DNA follows: TGTGCCAGCAGTTTCTCACAGCAGACCCAGTACTTC. The chain employs TRBV28 and TRBJ2-5; D gene unclear. There are 12 residues in the CDR3. Germline assignment: CDR1 MDHEN and CDR2 SYDVKM. Trimming took off 3 bases at V and 6 bases at J, with 8 bases between the two ends.

This sequence joins TRBV10-3 and TRBJ2-7, with 9 bases that match TRBD1. The CDR3 covers 14 residues. The V gene end was trimmed by 4 bases and the J gene end by 2 bases; junction bases not matched to a gene: 3. The germline V gene encodes CDR1 ENHRY and CDR2 SYGVKD. CDR3 sequence: CAISAGTGPYEQYF. DNA for the CDR3: TGTGCCATCAGTGCCGGGACAGGGCCCTACGAGCAGTACTTC.

The J gene is TRBJ2-5, the V gene TRBV4-1, with D unclear. Germline CDR1 reads MGHRA; CDR2 reads YSYEKL. There are 13 residues in the CDR3. Trimming took 4 bases from V and 4 from J, leaving 10 bases between them. The CDR3 loop is CASSRSVVETQYF. In DNA form, the CDR3 reads TGCGCCAGCAGCCGCTCGGTAGTAGAGACCCAGTACTTC.

This clone is labeled as medium-sized. The CDR3 spells CASRPGGAANSPLHF. CDR3 in DNA: TGTGCCAGCAGACCAGGGGGCGCAGCCAATTCACCCCTCCACTTT. J is TRBJ1-6 and V is TRBV5-4; 8 positions match TRBD1. Germline trimming cut 5 bases from V and 7 bases from J; bases unmatched to any gene: 8. The CDR3 is 15 amino acids. Looked up from germline, CDR1 is SGHNT and CDR2 is YYREEE (reference sequence).

The chain combines TRBV2 with TRBJ1-2; the D gene is possibly TRBD1 (6 bases). CDR1 and CDR2 (germline): SNHLY, FYNNEI. V lost 2 bases, J lost 1 base, and 8 bases lay in between. The CDR3 extends over 14 amino acids. The CDR3 sequence: CASSEHRDNYGYTF. The CDR3 DNA sequence: TGTGCCAGCAGTGAACACAGGGATAACTATGGCTACACCTTC.

The chain combines TRBV5-8 with TRBJ2-7; perhaps TRBD1 as D (5 bases). The germline V gene has CDR1 SGHTS and CDR2 YDEGEE. The CDR3 totals 15 residues. V was cut by 0 bases and J by 0 bases, with 10 bases left in between. CDR3 amino acids: CASSLVGVSSYEQYF. CDR3 DNA sequence: TGTGCCAGCAGCTTGGTAGGGGTCAGCTCCTACGAGCAGTACTTC. Variable domain in full (rest from reference TRBV5-8 and TRBJ2-7): EAGVTQSPTHLIKTRGQQATLRCSPISGHTSVYWYQQALGLGLQFLLWYDEGEERNRGNFPPRFSGRQFPNYSSELNVNALELEDSALYLCASSLVGVSSYEQYFGPGTRLTVT.

This chain links TRBV5-6 with TRBJ1-6, with D uncertain. This CDR3 region has 14 residues. CDR1 is SGHDT, CDR2 YYEEEE, per germline. Trimming removed 3 bases from V and 7 bases from J, with 11 bases in between. The chain's CDR3 is CASSSKTPNSPLHF. Here the CDR3 DNA reads TGTGCCAGCAGCTCAAAGACACCCAATTCACCCCTCCACTTT.

The J gene is TRBJ2-3, the V gene TRBV7-2; D possibly corresponds to TRBD2 (5 bases). Germline CDR1 and CDR2: SGHTA and FQGNSA. Trimming pared 2 bases from V and 8 bases from J, leaving 11 bases between. This CDR3 is 13 amino acids long. The CDR3 DNA follows: TGTGCCAGCAGCTTAAACTTAGGAGGTACGCAGTATTTT. The encoded protein is CASSLNLGGTQYF. The whole variable domain, remainder taken from reference TRBV7-2 and TRBJ2-3, is GAGVSQSPSNKVTEKGKDVELRCDPISGHTALYWYRQSLGQGLEFLIYFQGNSAPDKSGLPSDRFSAERTGGSVSTLTIQRTQQEDSAVYLCASSLNLGGTQYFGPGTRLTVL.

This chain links TRBV5-6 with TRBJ1-1; D is undetermined. V was trimmed by 0 bases and J by 1 base, leaving 7 bases between them. The CDR3 consists of 14 residues. Germline V lookup: CDR1 SGHDT, CDR2 YYEEEE. This chain's CDR3 is CASSLARRNTEAFF. The CDR3 coding sequence is TGTGCCAGCAGCTTGGCGCGGAGGAACACTGAAGCTTTCTTT.

The chain employs TRBV5-4 and TRBJ2-5; D might be TRBD1 (5 bases). Trimming removed 2 bases from V and 5 bases from J, with 13 bases in between. The CDR3 sequence is 14 residues long. Germline V gene data show CDR1 as SGHNT and CDR2 as YYREEE (reference sequence). CDR3 coding DNA: TGTGCCAGCAGCTTTATTGGGGCCGGGGAGACCCAGTACTTC. Residues: CASSFIGAGETQYF.